This T cell receptor beta chain was retrieved from a study of OX40 agonist ivuxolimab in advanced cancers. The germline CDR1 and CDR2 sequences are MNHEY and SVGAGI. This CDR3 is 16 amino acids long. Trimming took 0 bases from V and 5 from J; bases not matched to a gene: 5. Some clones are missing from TCRdb's copy, which holds only in-frame ones; the method was immunoSEQ multiplex PCR. In the table there are around 53,000 clones, around 85% of which are singletons. This TCR came from an adult with an advanced solid tumor such as melanoma, head and neck, liver or kidney cancer. J is TRBJ2-5 and V is TRBV6-5; 11 bases match TRBD2. Source: CD4+ or CD8+ T cells sorted from blood, taken in a trial of the OX40 agonist ivuxolimab. The CDR3 nucleotides are TGTGCCAGCAGTTACTCGGTAGCGGGAGGGCCGGAGACCCAGTACTTC. Translation gives CASSYSVAGGPETQYF.